This TCR beta chain originates from a study of cytomegalovirus exposure and HLA in healthy donors. 60 Vbeta and 13 Jbeta primers were used in PCR. The assay was immunoSEQ multiplex PCR, and TCRdb's table has in-frame clones only and misses some. In the table there are approximately 160,000 clones, about four fifths of which are singletons. The ends lost 0 bases at V and 7 bases at J; junction bases unmatched: 0. The germline V gene has CDR1 MNHNY and CDR2 SVGAGI (reference sequence). This CDR3 is built from 13 residues. Source material: PBMCs. This chain uses TRBV6-6 with TRBJ2-1, with 7 bases aligning to TRBD2. This TCR came from a young man in good health and CMV-seropositive. The CDR3 region is CASSYSRGNEQFF. CDR3 coding DNA: TGTGCCAGCAGTTACTCGCGGGGGAATGAGCAGTTCTTC.